This TCR beta chain was recorded in a study of Graves' ophthalmopathy and Graves' hyperthyroidism (dated by TCRdb to 2017 to 2018). For context, the study as a whole: Peripheral blood was collected before any treatment was given, at the time of initial diagnosis. In over five hyperthyroidism patients, T-cell repertoires of thyroid tissue and blood were compared. Following sampling, methimazole starting at 30 mg daily was administered to hyperthyroidism patients, and high-dose intravenous methylprednisolone was administered to ophthalmopathy patients. To explore V-J signatures that distinguish ophthalmopathy from hyperthyroidism, a discovery set of 100 patients was enrolled, made up of roughly 41 with ophthalmopathy and some 60 with stable hyperthyroidism. TCR beta repertoire signatures were used to distinguish Graves' ophthalmopathy from Graves' hyperthyroidism and to predict progression to ophthalmopathy. In total, 135 blood samples were TCR-sequenced: some 43 ophthalmopathy, some 80 hyperthyroidism and approximately 17 hyperthyroidism-to-ophthalmopathy patients. For independent validation, a separate cohort was made up of 18 to 20 hyperthyroidism patients plus 17 patients who later progressed from hyperthyroidism to ophthalmopathy. Findings and caveats that apply to the study as a whole: The 13-signature model separated ophthalmopathy from stable hyperthyroidism with approximately 90% sensitivity and around 84% specificity in cross-validation, and 80%/75% in the test set. Most expanded thyroid clonotypes with frequency above 0.001 were also detected in blood, suggesting blood repertoires may reflect the thyroid immune response. No statistical method was used to set the sample size in advance, and the investigators knew which group each participant was assigned to. In validation, the model predicted ophthalmopathy progression with about 71% sensitivity and about 73% specificity; roughly 11 predicted patients were CT-confirmed with GO in a median of roughly 6.8 months.

For repertoire sequencing, the TCR beta CDR3 regions were amplified from RNA transcripts. A first-round RT-PCR used HTBI primers with the Qiagen OneStep RT-PCR kit, followed by a second-round multiplex PCR, size selection and purification. The libraries underwent paired-end sequencing with 100 bp reads on an Illumina HiSeq2000. The authors' pipeline ran thus. SOAPnuke was used for read processing, and reads with adapters, uncalled bases, a mean Phred below 15, or no exact constant-primer or identifier match were discarded. High-quality paired reads were merged with COPE v1.2.5. Clonotypes were defined as unique nucleotide sequences and were aligned to IMGT TRB V, D and J references using MiTCR v1.1. Analysis was restricted to V-J combinations with a frequency above 0.0001, which covered roughly 99% of repertoires. For each V-J combination, a TCR clonal expansion and chaos score was defined as F50 clonal expansion divided by the chaos observed in the TCRdist matrix. Welch's t-statistics and random forest were used to reduce features to about 14 V-J combinations, which were fed into a naive Bayes classifier. The Morisita-Horn index was used to measure how similar the thyroid and blood repertoires were. Using fastp at Q25 and MiXCR, TCRdb reprocessed the public reads and kept productive beta chains. Merged by CDR3 protein, the rows form single entries marked with the most common genes and DNA. TCRdb, not the original authors, processed these V and J calls. For this sample the table gives about 640,000 distinct CDR3 sequences, of which about two fifths were detected only once. 2.5% to 3.5% of the sample is in the top ten clones.

The CDR3 goes from the cysteine to the phenylalanine over 15 residues. The kept DNA is CDR3 alone, 45 bases in frame from the first base. From a lookup of the germline V gene, CDR1 and CDR2 are SGHDN and FVKESK. At the junction V is shortened by 5 bases and J by 7 bases, with 17 bases in between. This clonotype was seen many times. Which antigen it targets is not known. No base quality information exists; no much larger clone differs at one position. The ophthalmopathy patients had moderately to severely active disease, with a Clinical Activity Score of 3 or higher, a NOSPECS grade of 4 or higher, and a disease duration of less than 3 months. Patients were excluded if they had other autoimmune diseases, uncontrolled infections, pregnancy or lactation. Diagnosis relied on clinical symptoms, serum thyroxine, TRAb, thyroid ultrasound and orbital computed tomography. PBMCs were isolated from 10 ml of fresh peripheral blood by Ficoll-Paque density gradient centrifugation. Trizol reagent was used to extract the total RNA, and its quality was then checked on an Agilent 2100 Bioanalyzer.

Recombination linked TRBV14 to TRBJ2-2; the D gene is unclear. The source is an adult man with Graves' ophthalmopathy. The sequenced material came from peripheral blood. CDR3 sequence: CASSKRPALHGELFF. The DNA sequence reads TGTGCCAGCAGCAAGAGACCCGCGCTACACGGGGAGCTGTTTTTT.